This TCR beta chain came from a study of molecular identifiers for immune sequencing clone quantification. In this sample, this clonotype turned up many times. From the PCR reads, TCRdb called clonotypes with MiXCR, one entry per CDR3 protein. The sample lists approximately 20,000 distinct CDR3 sequences, 21% occurring once. Specimen: naive CD8+ T cells from blood, with Jurkat cell RNA spiked in. Specified subset: FACS-sorted CD8+CD4-CCR7+CD45RA+ naive T cells. The receptor was derived from a human donor in good health. Some libraries in this study had Jurkat cell RNA spiked in.

CDR3 protein: CATGSSNYEQYF. The CDR3 nucleotides are TGTGCCACTGGAAGTTCGAACTACGAGCAGTACTTC. This chain joins TRBV28 and TRBJ2-7; D is undetermined. CDR1 is MDHEN and CDR2 is SYDVKM in the germline V gene. CDR3 length: 12 residues. V dropped 10 bases and J dropped 3 bases, with 13 bases sitting between them.